The entry that follows covers one T cell receptor beta chain sequence. This clonotype was detected ten times or more. No cognate antigen has been identified for it. This may stem from a read error, because a much larger clone lies one nucleotide away. Reading the germline V gene gives CDR1 SGHRS and CDR2 YFSETQ. Between the V and J ends, shortened by 2 bases and 5 bases respectively, the junction contains 8 bases. Reading from cysteine to phenylalanine, the CDR3 counts 13 amino acids. Only the CDR3 DNA stays, 39 bases, in frame from base 1. The data derive from a study of regulatory T cells in long-lasting Graves disease (dated by TCRdb to the early 2020s). Study-wide context: Patients with newly diagnosed Graves' disease had been on antithyroid drugs for under 3 months. Persistent Graves' disease patients were compared with newly diagnosed Graves' disease patients by peripheral blood TCR sequencing and RNA sequencing. The study took place in China and was registered as a clinical trial. A total of around 35 samples were covered by TCR sequencing, comprising approximately 13 persistent and 20 or so newly diagnosed Graves' disease patients. The paper as a whole reports these results and caveats: Sequencing and analysis were restricted to the TCR beta chain. Persistent patients shared more public clonotypes among themselves (around 2,700) than newly diagnosed patients did (approximately 970). The study examined only peripheral blood because the primary lesion, thyroid tissue, could not be accessed. The authors acknowledged the small sample size as a limitation that may reduce accuracy. Compared with newly diagnosed patients, persistent Graves' disease patients had lower TCR Shannon entropy and fewer highly expanded clones, which suggests clonal expansion. Preferential use of TRBV28, TRBJ1-2 and TRBJ2-5 was observed in persistent disease, whereas TRBV20-1 and TRBJ2-1 were favored in newly diagnosed disease.

The time point label, as the study defines it: newly diagnosed GD, antithyroid drugs for less than 3 months. For both TCR sequencing and RNA sequencing, RNA was extracted from PBMCs using TRIzol. The diagnosis of Graves' disease was made according to American Thyroid Association guidelines. Recruitment of patients was carried out at an endocrinology department in Xi'an, China. Each patient gave approximately 8.8 milliliters of peripheral blood, collected in an EDTA anticoagulant tube. Ficoll Paque Plus density gradient separation was used to isolate PBMCs, and no further T cell sorting was done. RNA quality was checked with an Agilent 2100 Bioanalyzer and agarose gel, and concentration with a NanoDrop 2000. Library creation used multiplex PCR. Sequencing was performed on an Illumina HiSeq 4000. TCR beta libraries were built with iRepertoire HTBI primers and Arm-PCR amplification of CDR3 regions. Before sequencing, the PCR products went through gel purification. Turning to the authors' computational methods: Gene usage analysis of CDR3 amino acid clonotypes relied on the 55 to 80 TRBV and about 15 TRBJ segments identified across samples. COPE and FqMerger were used to merge the filtered high-quality paired reads into contigs. BLAST was used to align contigs to IMGT TRBV, TRBD and TRBJ reference genes, with CDR3 defined following IMGT. Highly expanded clones were defined as clonotypes with a frequency above 0.1%. Shannon entropy was used to measure repertoire diversity, and the Gini coefficient was used to measure V-J evenness. Clonotypes shared by more than one individual were considered public. The public reads were reprocessed in TCRdb via fastp at Q25 and MiXCR, keeping in-frame beta chains. Each entry is one CDR3 protein sequence, shown with its most common DNA and genes. The authors' filters were not applied to this entry. The sample has around 470,000 distinct CDR3 sequences on record, about 15% of them singletons. About a sixth of the sample is taken by the ten largest.

These data were also filed under a second study, of T cells in Graves' hyperthyroidism and ophthalmopathy. Drawing on the second study: Graves' hyperthyroidism was defined as stable when no progression to ophthalmopathy occurred over 18 months of follow-up. Hyperthyroidism patients were aged 18 to 65 years and newly diagnosed, with disease duration of less than 2 months. Any patient with an uncontrolled infection, another autoimmune disease, pregnancy or lactation was excluded. Clinical symptoms, serum thyroxine and TRAb, thyroid ultrasound, and orbital computed tomography formed the basis for the diagnoses. The first round of RT-PCR for the TCR CDR3 was performed with the HTBI primer set and the Qiagen OneStep RT-PCR kit. Most expanded thyroid clonotypes (frequency above 0.001) were also found in blood, which suggests that blood repertoires may mirror thyroid immune responses. In cross-validation, a model built on a 13 V-J signature told ophthalmopathy apart from stable hyperthyroidism with approximately 90% sensitivity and approximately 81% specificity, and in testing the same model reached 80%/75%. During validation, the model predicted progression to ophthalmopathy a median of about 5.9 months ahead of onset, with more than 55% sensitivity and more than 72% specificity. To identify distinguishing TCR V-J signatures, a discovery cohort of 95 to 100 patients was used, comprising some 43 with Graves' ophthalmopathy and some 60 with stable Graves' hyperthyroidism. Prospective prediction of ophthalmopathy was tested in an independent validation cohort of 18 to 20 hyperthyroidism patients and approximately 17 patients who later progressed to ophthalmopathy. The approximately 100 discovery patients were divided at random into training and test sets in a 7:3 ratio. In addition, the study compared T-cell repertoires in thyroid tissue and in blood from a handful of Graves' hyperthyroidism patients. After sampling, hyperthyroidism patients received methimazole starting at 30 mg daily, and ophthalmopathy patients received high-dose intravenous methylprednisolone. The libraries were constructed in a second round of multiplex PCR and then size-selected and purified. The libraries were sequenced on an Illumina HiSeq2000 using paired-end 100 bp reads. Raw data were processed with SOAPnuke, discarding reads with adapters, uncalled bases, mean Phred below 15, or no exact constant-primer or identifier match. High-quality paired reads were merged with COPE v1.2.5, and unique nucleotide sequences were defined as clonotypes. MiTCR v1.1 was used to align clonotypes to the IMGT TRBV, TRBD and TRBJ reference segments. The analysis included only V-J combinations with a frequency above 0.0001, which together covered 99% to 99.2% of the repertoires. The TCS score was defined as F50 (clonal expansion) divided by E x V (chaos), with BLOSUM62-based TCRdist calculated between CDR3 peptides within each V-J. Welch's t-statistics and random forest reduced 500 to 550 V-J features to fewer than 15, which were used in a naive Bayes classifier (R e1071). No statistical method was used to fix the sample size in advance, and group allocation was not hidden from the investigators. The paper describes TCR Vbeta CDR3 sequencing of 135 peripheral blood samples, made up of approximately 40 ophthalmopathy patients, roughly 75 hyperthyroidism patients and roughly 17 progressor patients.

This clonotype was obtained from a woman in her fifties or sixties with Graves disease. Donor details come from another sample of the same person, matched by shared clones. Here the chain combines TRBV5-1 and TRBJ2-1; the D segment could be TRBD1, given 6 matching bases. The sample in question was peripheral blood mononuclear cells (PBMCs), obtained at new diagnosis, from a patient treated with antithyroid drugs. The nucleotide sequence reads TGCGCCAGCAGCTTCGGACAGAACAATGAGCAGTTCTTC. This codes for CASSFGQNNEQFF.